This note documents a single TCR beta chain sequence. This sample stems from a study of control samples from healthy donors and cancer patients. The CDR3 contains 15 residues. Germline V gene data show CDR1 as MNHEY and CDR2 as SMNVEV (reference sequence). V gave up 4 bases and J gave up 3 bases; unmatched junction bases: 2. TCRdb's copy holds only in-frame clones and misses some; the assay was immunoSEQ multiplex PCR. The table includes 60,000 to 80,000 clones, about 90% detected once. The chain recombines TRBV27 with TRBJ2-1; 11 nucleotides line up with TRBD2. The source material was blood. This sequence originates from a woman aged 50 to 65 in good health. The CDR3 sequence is CASSSGTSGYNEQFF. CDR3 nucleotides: TGTGCCAGCAGTTCCGGGACTAGCGGCTACAATGAGCAGTTCTTC.